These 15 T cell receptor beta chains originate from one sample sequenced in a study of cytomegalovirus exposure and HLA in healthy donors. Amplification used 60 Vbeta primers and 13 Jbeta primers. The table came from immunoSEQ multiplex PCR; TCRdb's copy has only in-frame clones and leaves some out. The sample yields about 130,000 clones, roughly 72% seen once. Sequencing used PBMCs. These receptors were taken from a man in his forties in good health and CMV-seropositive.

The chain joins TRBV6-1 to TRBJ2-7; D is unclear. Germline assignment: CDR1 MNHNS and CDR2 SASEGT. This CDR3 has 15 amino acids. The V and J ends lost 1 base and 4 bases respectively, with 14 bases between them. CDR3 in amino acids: CASSEGQNARYEQYF. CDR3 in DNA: TGTGCCAGCAGTGAAGGGCAGAACGCCCGTTACGAGCAGTACTTC.

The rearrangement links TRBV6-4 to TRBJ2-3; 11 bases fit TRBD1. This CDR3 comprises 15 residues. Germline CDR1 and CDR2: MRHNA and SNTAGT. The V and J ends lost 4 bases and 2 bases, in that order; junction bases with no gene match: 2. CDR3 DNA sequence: TGTGCCAGCAGTGGGGGACAGGGGGACACAGATACGCAGTATTTT. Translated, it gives CASSGGQGDTDTQYF.

CDR3 sequence reads: CASSQTGTGEGGNIQYF. DNA for the CDR3: TGTGCCAGCAGTCAAACCGGGACAGGGGAGGGCGGAAACATTCAGTACTTC. V usage is TRBV28 and J usage is TRBJ2-4; 10 bases align to TRBD1. With V trimmed by 5 bases and J by 6 bases, 13 bases remained unmatched. CDR1 is MDHEN, CDR2 SYDVKM, per germline. This CDR3 contains 17 residues.

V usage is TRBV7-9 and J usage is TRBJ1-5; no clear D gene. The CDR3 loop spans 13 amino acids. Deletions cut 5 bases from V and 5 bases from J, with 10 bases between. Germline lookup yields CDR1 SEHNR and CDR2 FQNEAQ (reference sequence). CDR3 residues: CASSQFAYQPQHF. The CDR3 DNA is TGTGCCAGCAGCCAGTTCGCATATCAGCCCCAGCATTTT.

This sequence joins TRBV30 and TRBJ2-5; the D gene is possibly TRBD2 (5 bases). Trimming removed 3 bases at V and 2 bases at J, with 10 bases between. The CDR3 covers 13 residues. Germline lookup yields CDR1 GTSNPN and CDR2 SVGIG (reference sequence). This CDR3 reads CAWRFSGQETQYF. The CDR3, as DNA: TGTGCCTGGAGGTTCTCGGGACAAGAGACCCAGTACTTC.

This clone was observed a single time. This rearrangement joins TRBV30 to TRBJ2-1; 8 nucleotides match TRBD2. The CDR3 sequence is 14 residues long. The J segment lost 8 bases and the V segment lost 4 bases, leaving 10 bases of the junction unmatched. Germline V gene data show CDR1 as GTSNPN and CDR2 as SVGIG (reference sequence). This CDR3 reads CAWTYWTSNDEQFF. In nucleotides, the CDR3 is TGTGCCTGGACTTATTGGACTAGCAACGATGAGCAGTTCTTC.

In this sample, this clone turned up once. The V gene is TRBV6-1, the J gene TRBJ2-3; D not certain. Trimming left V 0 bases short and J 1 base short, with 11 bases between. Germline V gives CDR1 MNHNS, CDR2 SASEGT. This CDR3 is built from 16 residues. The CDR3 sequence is CASSEALIPGTDTQYF. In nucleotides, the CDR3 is TGTGCCAGCAGTGAAGCCCTCATACCGGGCACAGATACGCAGTATTTT.

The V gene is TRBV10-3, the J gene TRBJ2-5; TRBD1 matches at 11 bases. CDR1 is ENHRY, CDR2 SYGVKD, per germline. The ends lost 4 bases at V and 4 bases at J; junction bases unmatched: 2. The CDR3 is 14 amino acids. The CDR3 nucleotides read TGTGCCATCAGTGGTGGGACAGGGGGAGAGACCCAGTACTTC. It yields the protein CAISGGTGGETQYF.

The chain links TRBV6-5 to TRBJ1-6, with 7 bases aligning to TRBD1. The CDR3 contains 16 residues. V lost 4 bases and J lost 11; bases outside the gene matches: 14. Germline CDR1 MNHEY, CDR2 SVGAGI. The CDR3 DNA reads TGTGCCAGCAGTTTAAAGGGACAGCCCCAGGTCGCACCCCTCCACTTT. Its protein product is CASSLKGQPQVAPLHF.

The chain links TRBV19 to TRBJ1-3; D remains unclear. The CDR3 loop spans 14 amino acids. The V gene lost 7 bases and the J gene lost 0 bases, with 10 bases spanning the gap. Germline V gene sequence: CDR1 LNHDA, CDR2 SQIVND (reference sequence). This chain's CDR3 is CASTPVSSGNTIYF. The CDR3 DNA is TGTGCCAGTACCCCGGTGAGCTCTGGAAACACCATATATTTT.

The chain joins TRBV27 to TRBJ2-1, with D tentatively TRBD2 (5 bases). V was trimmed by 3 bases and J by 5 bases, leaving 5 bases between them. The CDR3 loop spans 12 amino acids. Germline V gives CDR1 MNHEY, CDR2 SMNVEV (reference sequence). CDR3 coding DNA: TGTGCCAGCAGTTTGCGGGACAATGAGCAGTTCTTC. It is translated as CASSLRDNEQFF.

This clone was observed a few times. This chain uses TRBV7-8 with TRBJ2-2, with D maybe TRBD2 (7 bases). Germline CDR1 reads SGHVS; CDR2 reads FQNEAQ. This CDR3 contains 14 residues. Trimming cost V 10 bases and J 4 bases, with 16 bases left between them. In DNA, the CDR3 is TGTGCCATCCCCTCGGGGGGCGCCACCGGGGAGCTGTTTTTT. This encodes CAIPSGGATGELFF.

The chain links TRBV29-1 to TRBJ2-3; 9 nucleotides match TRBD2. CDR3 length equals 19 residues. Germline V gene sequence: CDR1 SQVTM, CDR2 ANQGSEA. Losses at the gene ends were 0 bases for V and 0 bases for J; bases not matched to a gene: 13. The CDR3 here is CSVEDYGLAGPFSTDTQYF. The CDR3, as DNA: TGCAGCGTTGAAGATTATGGGCTAGCGGGGCCTTTTAGCACAGATACGCAGTATTTT.

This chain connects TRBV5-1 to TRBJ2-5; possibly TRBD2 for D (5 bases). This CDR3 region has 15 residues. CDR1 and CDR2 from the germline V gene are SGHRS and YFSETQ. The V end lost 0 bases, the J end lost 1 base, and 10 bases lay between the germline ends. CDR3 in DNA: TGCGCCAGCAGCTTGGTTGGAGCGGCCCAAGAGACCCAGTACTTC. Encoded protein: CASSLVGAAQETQYF.

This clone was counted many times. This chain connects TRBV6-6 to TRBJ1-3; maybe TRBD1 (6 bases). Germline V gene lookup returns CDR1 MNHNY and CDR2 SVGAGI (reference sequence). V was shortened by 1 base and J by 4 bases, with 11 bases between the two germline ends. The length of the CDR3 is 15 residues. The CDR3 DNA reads TGTGCCAGCAGTTACTTTGGGGGCCAGGGAAACACCATATATTTT. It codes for CASSYFGGQGNTIYF.